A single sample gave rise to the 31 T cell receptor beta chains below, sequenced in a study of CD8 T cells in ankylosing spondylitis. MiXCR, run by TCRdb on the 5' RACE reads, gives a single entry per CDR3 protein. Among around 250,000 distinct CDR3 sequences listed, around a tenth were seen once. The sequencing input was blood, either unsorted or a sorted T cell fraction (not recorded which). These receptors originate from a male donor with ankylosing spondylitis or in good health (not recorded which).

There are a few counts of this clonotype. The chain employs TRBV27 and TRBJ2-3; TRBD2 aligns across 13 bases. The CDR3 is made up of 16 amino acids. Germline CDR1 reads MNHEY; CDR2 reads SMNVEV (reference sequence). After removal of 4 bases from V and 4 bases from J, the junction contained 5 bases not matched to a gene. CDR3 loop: CASSSPGLAGSDTQYF. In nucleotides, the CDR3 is TGTGCCAGCAGTTCACCGGGACTAGCGGGGTCAGATACGCAGTATTTT.

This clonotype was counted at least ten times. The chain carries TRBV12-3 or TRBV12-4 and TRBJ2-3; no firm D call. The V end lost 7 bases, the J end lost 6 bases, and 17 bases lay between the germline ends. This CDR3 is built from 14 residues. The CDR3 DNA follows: TGTGCCAGCAAATTGCACATCCCCTCGGATACGCAGTATTTT. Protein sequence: CASKLHIPSDTQYF.

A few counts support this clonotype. The CDR3 sequence: CSVTSGSSYEQYF. The CDR3 DNA is TGCAGCGTAACTAGCGGGAGTTCCTACGAGCAGTACTTC. The gene calls are TRBV29-1 and TRBJ2-7; 11 positions agree with TRBD2. The CDR3 loop spans 13 amino acids. Germline CDR1 is SQVTM and CDR2 is ANQGSEA. Germline trimming cut 6 bases from V and 1 base from J; bases unmatched to any gene: 2.

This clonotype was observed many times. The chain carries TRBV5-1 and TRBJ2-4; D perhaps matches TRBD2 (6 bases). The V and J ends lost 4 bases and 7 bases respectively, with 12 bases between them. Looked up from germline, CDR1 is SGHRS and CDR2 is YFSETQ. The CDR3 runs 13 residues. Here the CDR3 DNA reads TGCGCCAGCAGCCCTGGGACTGGGAACATTCAGTACTTC. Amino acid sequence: CASSPGTGNIQYF.

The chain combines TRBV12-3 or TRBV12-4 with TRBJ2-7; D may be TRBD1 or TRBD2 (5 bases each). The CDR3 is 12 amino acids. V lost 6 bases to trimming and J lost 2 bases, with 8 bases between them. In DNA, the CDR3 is TGTGCCAGCAGCACGGGGCCCTACGAGCAGTACTTC. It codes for CASSTGPYEQYF.

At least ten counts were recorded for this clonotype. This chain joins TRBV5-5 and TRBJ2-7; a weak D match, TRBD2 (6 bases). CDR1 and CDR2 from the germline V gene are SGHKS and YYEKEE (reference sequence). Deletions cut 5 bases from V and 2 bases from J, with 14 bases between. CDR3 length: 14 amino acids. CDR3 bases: TGTGCCAGCAGGTACGGGACTGGAACCTACGAGCAGTACTTC. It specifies CASRYGTGTYEQYF.

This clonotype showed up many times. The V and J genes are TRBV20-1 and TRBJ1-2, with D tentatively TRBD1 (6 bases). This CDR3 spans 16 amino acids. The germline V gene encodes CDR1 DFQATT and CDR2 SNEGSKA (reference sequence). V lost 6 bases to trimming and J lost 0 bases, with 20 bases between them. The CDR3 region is CSAPGTTRSSNYGYTF. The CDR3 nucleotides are TGCAGTGCCCCTGGGACAACCAGAAGCTCTAACTATGGCTACACCTTC.

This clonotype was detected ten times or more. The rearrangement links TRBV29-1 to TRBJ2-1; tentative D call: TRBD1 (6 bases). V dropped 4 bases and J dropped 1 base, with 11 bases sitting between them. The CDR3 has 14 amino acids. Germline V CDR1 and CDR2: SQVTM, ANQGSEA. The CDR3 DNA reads TGCAGCGTTGTTGGTCAGGGGTCCTACAATGAGCAGTTCTTC. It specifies CSVVGQGSYNEQFF.

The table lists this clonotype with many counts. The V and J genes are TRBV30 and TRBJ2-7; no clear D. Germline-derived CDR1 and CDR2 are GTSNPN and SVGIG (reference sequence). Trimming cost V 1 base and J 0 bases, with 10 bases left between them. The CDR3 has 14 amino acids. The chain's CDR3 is CAWSDSTVSYEQYF. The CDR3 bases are TGTGCCTGGAGTGATTCGACTGTCTCCTACGAGCAGTACTTC.

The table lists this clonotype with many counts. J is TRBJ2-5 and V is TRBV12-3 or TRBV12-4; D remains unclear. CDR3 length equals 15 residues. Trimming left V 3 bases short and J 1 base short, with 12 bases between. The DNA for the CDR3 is TGTGCCAGCAGTTTGCCGGCGGAGCTCCAAGAGACCCAGTACTTC. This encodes CASSLPAELQETQYF.

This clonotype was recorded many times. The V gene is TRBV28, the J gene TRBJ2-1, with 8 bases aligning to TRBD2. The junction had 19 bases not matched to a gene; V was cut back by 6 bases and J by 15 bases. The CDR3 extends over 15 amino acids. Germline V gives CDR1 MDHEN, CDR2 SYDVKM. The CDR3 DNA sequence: TGTGCCAGCAGCCCTTATCCCACATGGCGGGAGGAGTTGTTCTTC. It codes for CASSPYPTWREELFF.

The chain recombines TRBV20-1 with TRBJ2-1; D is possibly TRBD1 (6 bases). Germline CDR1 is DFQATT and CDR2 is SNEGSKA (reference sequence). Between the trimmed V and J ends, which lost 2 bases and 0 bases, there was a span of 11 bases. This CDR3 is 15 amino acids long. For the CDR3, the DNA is TGCAGTGCTAGACCTAGGGGGAACTCCTACAATGAGCAGTTCTTC. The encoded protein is CSARPRGNSYNEQFF.

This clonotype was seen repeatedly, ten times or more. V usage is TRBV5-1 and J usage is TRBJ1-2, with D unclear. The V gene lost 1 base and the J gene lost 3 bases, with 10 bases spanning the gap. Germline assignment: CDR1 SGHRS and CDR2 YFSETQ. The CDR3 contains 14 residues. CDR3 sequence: CASSLQGSDYGYTF. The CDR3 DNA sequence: TGCGCCAGCAGCTTGCAAGGGTCGGACTATGGCTACACCTTC.

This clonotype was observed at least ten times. The DNA of the CDR3 is TGTGCCAGCAGTGTATCGATCGAAGGGGAGCAGTTCTTC. This gives the protein CASSVSIEGEQFF. The gene calls are TRBV12-3 or TRBV12-4 and TRBJ2-1, with D uncertain. CDR3 length: 13 residues. V lost 5 bases and J lost 10, with 15 bases in between.

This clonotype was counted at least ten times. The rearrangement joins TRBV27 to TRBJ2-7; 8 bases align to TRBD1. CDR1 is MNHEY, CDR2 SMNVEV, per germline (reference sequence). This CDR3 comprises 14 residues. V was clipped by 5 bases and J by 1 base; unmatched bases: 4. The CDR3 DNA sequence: TGTGCCAGCAGTACGAGGACAGGGTCCTACGAGCAGTACTTC. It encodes CASSTRTGSYEQYF.

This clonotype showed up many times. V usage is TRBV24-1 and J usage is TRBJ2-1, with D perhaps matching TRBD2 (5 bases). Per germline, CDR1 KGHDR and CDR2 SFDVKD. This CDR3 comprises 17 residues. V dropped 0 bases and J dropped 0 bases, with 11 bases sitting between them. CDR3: CATSDLQAESSYNEQFF. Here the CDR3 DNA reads TGTGCCACCAGTGATTTGCAAGCGGAGAGCTCCTACAATGAGCAGTTCTTC.

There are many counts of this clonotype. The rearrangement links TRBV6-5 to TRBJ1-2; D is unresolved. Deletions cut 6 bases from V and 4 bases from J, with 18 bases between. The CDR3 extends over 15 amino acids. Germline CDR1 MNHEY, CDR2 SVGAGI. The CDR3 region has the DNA TGTGCCAGCAGATTCTCCGGGGAATGGGGCTATGGCTACACCTTC. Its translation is CASRFSGEWGYGYTF.

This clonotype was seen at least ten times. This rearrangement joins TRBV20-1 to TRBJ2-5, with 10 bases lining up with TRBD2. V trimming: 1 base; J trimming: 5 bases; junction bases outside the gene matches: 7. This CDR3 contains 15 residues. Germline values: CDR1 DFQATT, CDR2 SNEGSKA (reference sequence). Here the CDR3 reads CSARGLAGAWETQYF. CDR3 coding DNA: TGCAGTGCTAGAGGGCTAGCGGGGGCCTGGGAGACCCAGTACTTC.

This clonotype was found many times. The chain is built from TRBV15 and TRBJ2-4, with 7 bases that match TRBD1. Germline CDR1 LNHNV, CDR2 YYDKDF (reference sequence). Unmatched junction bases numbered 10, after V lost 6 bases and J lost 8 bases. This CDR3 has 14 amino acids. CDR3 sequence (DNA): TGTGCCACCAGGTTAGGGGGCGAGTCGGACATTCAGTACTTC. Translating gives CATRLGGESDIQYF.

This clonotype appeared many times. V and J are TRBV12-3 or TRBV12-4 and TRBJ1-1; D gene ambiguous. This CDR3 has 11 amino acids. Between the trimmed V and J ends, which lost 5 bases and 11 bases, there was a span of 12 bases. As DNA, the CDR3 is TGTGCCAGCAGTCTCCCCTTTGAGGCTTTCTTT. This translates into CASSLPFEAFF.

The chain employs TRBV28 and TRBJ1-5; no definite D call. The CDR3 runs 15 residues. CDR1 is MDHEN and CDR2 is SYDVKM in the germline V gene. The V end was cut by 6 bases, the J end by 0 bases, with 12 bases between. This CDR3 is CASRLGGNSNQPQHF. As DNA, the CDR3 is TGTGCCAGCAGATTGGGTGGAAATAGCAATCAGCCCCAGCATTTT.

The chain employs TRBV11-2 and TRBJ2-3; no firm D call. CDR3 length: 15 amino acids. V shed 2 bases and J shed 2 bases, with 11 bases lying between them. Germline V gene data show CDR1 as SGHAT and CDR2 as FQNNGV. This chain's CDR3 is CASSLRRVDTDTQYF. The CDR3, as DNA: TGTGCCAGCAGCTTACGACGCGTAGACACAGATACGCAGTATTTT.

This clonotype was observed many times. This chain's CDR3 is CATSRDETYEQYF. The CDR3 DNA reads as TGTGCCACCAGCAGAGACGAGACATACGAGCAGTACTTC. V and J are TRBV15 and TRBJ2-7; D unclear. V was trimmed by 0 bases and J by 4 bases, leaving 7 bases between them. The germline CDR1 and CDR2 sequences are LNHNV and YYDKDF (reference sequence). The CDR3 covers 13 residues.

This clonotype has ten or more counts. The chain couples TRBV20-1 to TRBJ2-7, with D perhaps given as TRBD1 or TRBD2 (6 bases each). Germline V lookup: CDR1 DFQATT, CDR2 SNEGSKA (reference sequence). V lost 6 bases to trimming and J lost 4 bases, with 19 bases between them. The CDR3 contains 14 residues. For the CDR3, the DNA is TGCAGTGCCCACAGGGACGGGGGATTGTACGAGCAGTACTTC. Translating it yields CSAHRDGGLYEQYF.

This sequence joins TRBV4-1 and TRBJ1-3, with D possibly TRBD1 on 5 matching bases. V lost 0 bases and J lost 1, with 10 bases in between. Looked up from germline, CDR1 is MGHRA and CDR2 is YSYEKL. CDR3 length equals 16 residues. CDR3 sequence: CASSQDLGPSGNTIYF. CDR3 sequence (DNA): TGCGCCAGCAGCCAAGACCTGGGACCTTCTGGAAACACCATATATTTT.

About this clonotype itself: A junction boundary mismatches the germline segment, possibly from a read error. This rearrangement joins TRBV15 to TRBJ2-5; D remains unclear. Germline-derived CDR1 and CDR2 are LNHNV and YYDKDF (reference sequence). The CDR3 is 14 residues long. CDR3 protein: CATSRDQAQVTQYF. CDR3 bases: TGTGCCACCAGCAGAGATCAGGCGCAAGTGACCCAGTACTTC. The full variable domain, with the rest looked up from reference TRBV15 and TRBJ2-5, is DAMVIQNPRYQVTQFGKPVTLSCSQTLNHNVMYWYQQKSSQAPKLLFHYYDKDFNNEADTPDNFQSRRPNTSFCFLDIRSPGLGDTAMYLCATSRDQAQVTQYFGPGTRLLVL.

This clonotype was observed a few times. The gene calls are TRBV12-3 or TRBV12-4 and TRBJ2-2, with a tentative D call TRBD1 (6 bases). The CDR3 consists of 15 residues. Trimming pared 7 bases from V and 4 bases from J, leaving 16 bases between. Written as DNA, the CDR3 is TGTGCCAGCAATCTGGGGGCGTTGAGCACCGGGGAGCTGTTTTTT. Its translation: CASNLGALSTGELFF.

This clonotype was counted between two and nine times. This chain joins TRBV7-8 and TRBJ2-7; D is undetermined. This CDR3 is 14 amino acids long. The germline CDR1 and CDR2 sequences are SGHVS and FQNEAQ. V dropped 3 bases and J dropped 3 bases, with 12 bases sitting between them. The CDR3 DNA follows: TGTGCCAGCAGCTTCCAAGGATCTCACTACGAGCAGTACTTC. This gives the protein CASSFQGSHYEQYF.

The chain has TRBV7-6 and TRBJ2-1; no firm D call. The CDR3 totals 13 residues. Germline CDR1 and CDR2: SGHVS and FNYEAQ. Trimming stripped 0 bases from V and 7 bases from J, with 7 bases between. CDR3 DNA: TGTGCCAGCAGCTTAGCAGGGCAGAATGAGCAGTTCTTC. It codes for CASSLAGQNEQFF.

In DNA form, the CDR3 reads TGTGCCATCTGTTTCGGGGGCGGGACTAGCCGGAGCTCCTACAATGAGCAGTTCTTC. Encoded protein: CAICFGGGTSRSSYNEQFF. The V call is TRBV3-1, the J call TRBJ2-1, with TRBD2 matching 9 bases. Per the germline V gene, CDR1 is LGHDT and CDR2 is YNNKEL (reference sequence). The ends lost 10 bases at V and 0 bases at J; junction bases unmatched: 19. CDR3 length: 19 amino acids.

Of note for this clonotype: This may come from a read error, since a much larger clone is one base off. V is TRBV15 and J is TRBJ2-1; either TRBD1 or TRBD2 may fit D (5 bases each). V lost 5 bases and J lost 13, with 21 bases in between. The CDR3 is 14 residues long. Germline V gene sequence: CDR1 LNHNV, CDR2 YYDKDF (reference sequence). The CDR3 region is CATSQSVGPYNQFF. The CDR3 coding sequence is TGTGCCACCAGCCAATCTGTGGGACCCTATAATCAGTTCTTC.